This T cell receptor (beta chain) stems from a study of CD8+CD57+ T cells in acquired aplastic anemia. Study-level background: Sorted CD4+ and CD8+ cells gave a mean 3.2 ug DNA, range about 0.19 to 27.4 ug.

There are a few counts of this clonotype. Its target is not known. Whoever was chosen for sequencing had shown CD8+CD57+ cell expansion by flow cytometry. Each patient gave a blood sample that was collected before any therapy had been received. The CDR3 runs 15 residues. The germline gives CDR1 MGHRA, CDR2 YSYEKL. V gave up 4 bases and J gave up 3 bases; unmatched junction bases: 4. General study points: Patients and controls turned out to have roughly 31 CD8+ CDR3 sequences in common.

TCR beta VDJ combinations and CDR3 sequences were profiled from genomic DNA. TCRdb re-derived calls from the reads in MiXCR, one entry per CDR3 protein. This repertoire shows about 240,000 distinct CDR3 sequences, around 43% found once; its top ten account for 6.5% to 8%. What was sequenced was sorted CD4+, CD8+, or CD8+CD57+ T cells (not recorded which) from PBMCs. V gene TRBV4-1 combines with J gene TRBJ2-1, with 9 bases matching TRBD1. The source of this sequence is a human donor with aplastic anemia. The CDR3 nucleotides read TGCGCCAGCAGCCCGGTGGGACAGGGCTACAATGAGCAGTTCTTC. Translation gives CASSPVGQGYNEQFF.